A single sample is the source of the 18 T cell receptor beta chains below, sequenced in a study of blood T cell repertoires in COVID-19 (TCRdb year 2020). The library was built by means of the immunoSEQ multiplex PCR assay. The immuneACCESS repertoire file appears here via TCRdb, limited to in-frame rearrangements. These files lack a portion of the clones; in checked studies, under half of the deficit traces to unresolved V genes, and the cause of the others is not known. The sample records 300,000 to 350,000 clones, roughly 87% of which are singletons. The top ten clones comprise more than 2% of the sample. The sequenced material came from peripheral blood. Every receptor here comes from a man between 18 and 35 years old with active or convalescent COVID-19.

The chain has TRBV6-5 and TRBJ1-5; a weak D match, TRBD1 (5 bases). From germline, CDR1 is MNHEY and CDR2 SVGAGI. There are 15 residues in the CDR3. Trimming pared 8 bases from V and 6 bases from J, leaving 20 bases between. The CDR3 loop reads CASSGGESTFQPQHF. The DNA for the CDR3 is TGTGCCAGCTCAGGAGGGGAGTCTACGTTTCAGCCCCAGCATTTT.

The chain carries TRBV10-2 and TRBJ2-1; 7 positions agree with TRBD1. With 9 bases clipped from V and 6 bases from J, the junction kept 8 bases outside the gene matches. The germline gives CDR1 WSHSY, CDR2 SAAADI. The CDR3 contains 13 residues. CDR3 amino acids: CASHRDSANEQFF. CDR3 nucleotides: TGCGCCAGTCACCGGGACAGCGCCAATGAGCAGTTCTTC.

Here the CDR3 reads CASSPRGEVRQPQHF. The CDR3 nucleotides are TGTGCCAGCAGCCCCAGGGGGGAAGTAAGGCAGCCCCAGCATTTT. V is TRBV6-5 and J is TRBJ1-5; the match to TRBD1 covers 7 bases. V lost 6 bases to trimming and J lost 7 bases; unmatched junction nucleotides: 12. The CDR3 runs to 15 residues. Germline lookup yields CDR1 MNHEY and CDR2 SVGAGI.

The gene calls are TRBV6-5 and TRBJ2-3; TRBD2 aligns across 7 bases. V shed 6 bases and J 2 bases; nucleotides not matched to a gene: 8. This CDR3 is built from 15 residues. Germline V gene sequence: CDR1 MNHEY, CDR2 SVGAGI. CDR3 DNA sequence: TGTGCCAGCAGAGACCGGGACTACCTCACAGATACGCAGTATTTT. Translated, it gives CASRDRDYLTDTQYF.

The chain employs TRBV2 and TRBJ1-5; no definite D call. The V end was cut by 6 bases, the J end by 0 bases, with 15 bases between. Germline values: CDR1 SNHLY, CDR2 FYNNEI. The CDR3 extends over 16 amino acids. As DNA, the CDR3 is TGTGCCAGCAGGCGGATTGGCAGAAATAGCAATCAGCCCCAGCATTTT. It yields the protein CASRRIGRNSNQPQHF.

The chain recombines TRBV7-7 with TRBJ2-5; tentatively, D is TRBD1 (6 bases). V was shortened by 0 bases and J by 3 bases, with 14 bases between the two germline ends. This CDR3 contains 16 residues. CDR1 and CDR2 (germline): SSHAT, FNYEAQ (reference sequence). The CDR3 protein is CASSLAPTGLEETQYF. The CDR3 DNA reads TGTGCCAGCAGCTTAGCGCCGACAGGCCTAGAAGAGACCCAGTACTTC.

CDR3 region: CASSYSGSRTEAFF. The CDR3 DNA is TGTGCCAGCAGTTACTCCGGGAGTCGGACTGAAGCTTTCTTT. This chain uses TRBV6-6 with TRBJ1-1; D gene uncertain. The CDR3 is 14 amino acids. Germline values: CDR1 MNHNY, CDR2 SVGAGI (reference sequence). V lost 0 bases, J lost 5 bases, and 10 bases lay in between.

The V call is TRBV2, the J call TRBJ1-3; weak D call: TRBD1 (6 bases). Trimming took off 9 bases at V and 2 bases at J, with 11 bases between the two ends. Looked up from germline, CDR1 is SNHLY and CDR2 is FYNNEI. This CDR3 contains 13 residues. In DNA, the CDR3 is TGTGCCAGTTACCCAGGGGCTGGAAACACCATATATTTT. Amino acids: CASYPGAGNTIYF.

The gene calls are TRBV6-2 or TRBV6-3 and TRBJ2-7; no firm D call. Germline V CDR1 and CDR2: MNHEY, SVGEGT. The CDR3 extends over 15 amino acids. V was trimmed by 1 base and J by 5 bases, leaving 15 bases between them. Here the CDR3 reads CASSYLFGGHNEQYF. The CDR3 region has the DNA TGTGCCAGCAGTTACTTGTTTGGTGGGCACAACGAGCAGTACTTC.

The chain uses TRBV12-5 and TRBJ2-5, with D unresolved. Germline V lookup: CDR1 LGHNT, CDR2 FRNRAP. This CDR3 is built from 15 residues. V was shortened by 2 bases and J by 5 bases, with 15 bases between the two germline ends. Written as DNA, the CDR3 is TGTGCTAGTGGTTTGAGTACCGGCGGCCCGGAGACCCAGTACTTC. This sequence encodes CASGLSTGGPETQYF.

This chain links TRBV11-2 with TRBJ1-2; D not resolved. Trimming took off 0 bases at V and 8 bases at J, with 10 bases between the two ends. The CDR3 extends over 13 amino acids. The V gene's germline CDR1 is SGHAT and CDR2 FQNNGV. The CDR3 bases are TGTGCCAGCAGCTTAGATCGTGGGCAGGGCTACACCTTC. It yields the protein CASSLDRGQGYTF.

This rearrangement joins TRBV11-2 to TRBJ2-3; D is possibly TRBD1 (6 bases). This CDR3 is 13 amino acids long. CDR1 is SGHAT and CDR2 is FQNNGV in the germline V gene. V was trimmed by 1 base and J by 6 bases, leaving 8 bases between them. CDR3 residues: CASSLAGEDTQYF. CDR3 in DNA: TGTGCCAGCAGCTTAGCAGGGGAGGATACGCAGTATTTT.

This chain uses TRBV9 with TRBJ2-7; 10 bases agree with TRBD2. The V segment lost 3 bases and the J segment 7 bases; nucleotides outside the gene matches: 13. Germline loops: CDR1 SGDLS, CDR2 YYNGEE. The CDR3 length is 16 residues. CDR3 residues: CASSAGLAAILREQYF. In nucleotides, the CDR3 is TGTGCCAGCAGCGCCGGACTAGCGGCTATCCTACGGGAGCAGTACTTC.

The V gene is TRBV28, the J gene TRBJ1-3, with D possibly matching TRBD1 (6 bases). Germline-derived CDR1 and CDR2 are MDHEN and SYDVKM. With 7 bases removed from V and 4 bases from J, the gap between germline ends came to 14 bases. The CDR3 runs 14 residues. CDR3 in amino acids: CASNIQGSGNTIYF. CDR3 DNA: TGTGCCAGCAATATACAGGGATCGGGAAACACCATATATTTT.

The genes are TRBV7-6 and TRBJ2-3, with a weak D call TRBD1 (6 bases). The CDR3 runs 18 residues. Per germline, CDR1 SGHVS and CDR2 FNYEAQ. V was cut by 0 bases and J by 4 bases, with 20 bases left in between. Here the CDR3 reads CASSLAPTGNLVADTQYF. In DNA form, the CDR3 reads TGTGCCAGCAGCTTAGCGCCGACAGGCAATTTAGTCGCAGATACGCAGTATTTT.

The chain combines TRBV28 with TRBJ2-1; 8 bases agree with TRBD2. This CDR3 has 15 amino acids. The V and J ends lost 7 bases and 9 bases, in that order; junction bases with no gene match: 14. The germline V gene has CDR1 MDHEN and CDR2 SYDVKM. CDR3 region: CASTWSGRALGEQFF. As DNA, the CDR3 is TGTGCCAGCACGTGGAGCGGGAGAGCCCTCGGTGAGCAGTTCTTC.

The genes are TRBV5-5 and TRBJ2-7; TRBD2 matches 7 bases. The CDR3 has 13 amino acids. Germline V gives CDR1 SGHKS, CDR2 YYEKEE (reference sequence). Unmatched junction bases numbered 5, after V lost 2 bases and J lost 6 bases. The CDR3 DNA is TGTGCCAGCAGCTTCGGCGGGGGTGGCGAGCAGTACTTC. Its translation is CASSFGGGGEQYF. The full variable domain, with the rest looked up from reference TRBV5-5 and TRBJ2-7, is DAGVTQSPTHLIKTRGQQVTLRCSPISGHKSVSWYQQVLGQGPQFIFQYYEKEERGRGNFPDRFSARQFPNYSSELNVNALLLGDSALYLCASSFGGGGEQYFGPGTRLTVT.

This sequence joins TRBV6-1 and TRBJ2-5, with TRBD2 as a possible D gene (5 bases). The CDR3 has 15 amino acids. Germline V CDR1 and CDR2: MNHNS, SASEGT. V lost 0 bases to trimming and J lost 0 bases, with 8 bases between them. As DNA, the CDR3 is TGTGCCAGCAGTGAAGCGGCCGGGAACCAAGAGACCCAGTACTTC. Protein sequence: CASSEAAGNQETQYF.